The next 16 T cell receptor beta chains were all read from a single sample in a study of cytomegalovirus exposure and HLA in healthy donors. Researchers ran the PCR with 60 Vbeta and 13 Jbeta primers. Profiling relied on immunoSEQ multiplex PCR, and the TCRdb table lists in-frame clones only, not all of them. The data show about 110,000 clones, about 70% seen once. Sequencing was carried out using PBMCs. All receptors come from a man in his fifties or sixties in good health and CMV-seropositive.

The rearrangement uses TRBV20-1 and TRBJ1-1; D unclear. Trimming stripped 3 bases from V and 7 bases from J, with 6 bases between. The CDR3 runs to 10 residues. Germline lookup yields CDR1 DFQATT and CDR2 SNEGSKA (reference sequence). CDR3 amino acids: CSASALEAFF. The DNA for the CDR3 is TGCAGTGCTAGTGCGCTTGAAGCTTTCTTT.

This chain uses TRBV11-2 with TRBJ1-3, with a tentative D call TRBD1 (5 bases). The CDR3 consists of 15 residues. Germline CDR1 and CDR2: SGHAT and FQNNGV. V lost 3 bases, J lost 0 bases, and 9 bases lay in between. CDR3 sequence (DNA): TGTGCCAGCAGCTTCCGCGGGGGCTCTGGAAACACCATATATTTT. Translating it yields CASSFRGGSGNTIYF.

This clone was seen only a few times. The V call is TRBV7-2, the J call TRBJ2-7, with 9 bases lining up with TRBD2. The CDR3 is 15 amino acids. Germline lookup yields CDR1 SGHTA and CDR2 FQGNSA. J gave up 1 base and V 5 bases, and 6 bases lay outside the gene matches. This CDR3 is CASSPGTSPSYEQYF. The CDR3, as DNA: TGTGCCAGCAGCCCCGGGACTAGCCCATCCTACGAGCAGTACTTC. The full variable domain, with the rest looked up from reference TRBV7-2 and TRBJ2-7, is GAGVSQSPSNKVTEKGKDVELRCDPISGHTALYWYRQSLGQGLEFLIYFQGNSAPDKSGLPSDRFSAERTGGSVSTLTIQRTQQEDSAVYLCASSPGTSPSYEQYFGPGTRLTVT.

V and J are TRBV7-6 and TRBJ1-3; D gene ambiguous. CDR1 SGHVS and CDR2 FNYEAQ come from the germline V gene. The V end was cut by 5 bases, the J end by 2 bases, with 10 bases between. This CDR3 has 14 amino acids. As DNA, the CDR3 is TGTGCCAGCAGCCGAGGGCCCCCTGGAAACACCATATATTTT. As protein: CASSRGPPGNTIYF. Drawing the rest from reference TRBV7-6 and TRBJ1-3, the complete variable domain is GAGVSQSPRYKVTKRGQDVALRCDPISGHVSLYWYRQALGQGPEFLTYFNYEAQQDKSGLPNDRFSAERPEGSISTLTIQRTEQRDSAMYRCASSRGPPGNTIYFGEGSWLTVV.

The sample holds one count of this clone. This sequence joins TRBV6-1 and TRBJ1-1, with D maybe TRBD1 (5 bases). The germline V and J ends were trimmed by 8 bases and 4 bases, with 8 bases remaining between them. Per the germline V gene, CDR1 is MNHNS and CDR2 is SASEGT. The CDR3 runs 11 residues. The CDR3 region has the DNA TGTGCCAGCGTAAGGGGCACTGAAGCTTTCTTT. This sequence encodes CASVRGTEAFF.

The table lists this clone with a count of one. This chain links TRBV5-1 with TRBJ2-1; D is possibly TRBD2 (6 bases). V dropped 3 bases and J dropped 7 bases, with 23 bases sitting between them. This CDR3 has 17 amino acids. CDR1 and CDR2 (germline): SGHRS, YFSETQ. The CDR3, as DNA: TGCGCCAGCAGCTCCGCTTCGTGGGAGGTCAATGGGAATGAGCAGTTCTTC. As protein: CASSSASWEVNGNEQFF.

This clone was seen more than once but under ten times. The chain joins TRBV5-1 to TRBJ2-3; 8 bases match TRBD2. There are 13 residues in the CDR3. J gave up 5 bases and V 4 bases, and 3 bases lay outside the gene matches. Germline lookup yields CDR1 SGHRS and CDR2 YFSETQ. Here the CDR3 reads CASSRAGGDTQYF. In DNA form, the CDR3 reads TGCGCCAGCAGCCGGGCGGGGGGAGATACGCAGTATTTT.

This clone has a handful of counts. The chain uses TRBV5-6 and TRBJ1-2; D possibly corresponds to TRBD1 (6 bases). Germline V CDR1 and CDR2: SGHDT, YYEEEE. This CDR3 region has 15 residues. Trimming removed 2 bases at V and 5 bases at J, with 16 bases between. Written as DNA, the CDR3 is TGTGCCAGCAGCTTCCCGCCCGGCAGGGGATATGGCTACACCTTC. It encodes CASSFPPGRGYGYTF.

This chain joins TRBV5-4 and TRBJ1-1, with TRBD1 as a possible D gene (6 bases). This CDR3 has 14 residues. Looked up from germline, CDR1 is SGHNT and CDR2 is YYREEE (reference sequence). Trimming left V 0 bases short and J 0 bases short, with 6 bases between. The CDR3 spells CASSLGGLNTEAFF. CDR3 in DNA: TGTGCCAGCAGCTTGGGGGGGCTGAACACTGAAGCTTTCTTT.

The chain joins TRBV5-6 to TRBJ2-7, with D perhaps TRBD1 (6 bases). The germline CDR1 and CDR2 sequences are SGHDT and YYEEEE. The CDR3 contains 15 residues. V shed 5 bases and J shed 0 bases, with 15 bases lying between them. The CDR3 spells CASRSTQGSSYEQYF. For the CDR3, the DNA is TGTGCCAGCAGATCCACCCAGGGGTCCTCCTACGAGCAGTACTTC.

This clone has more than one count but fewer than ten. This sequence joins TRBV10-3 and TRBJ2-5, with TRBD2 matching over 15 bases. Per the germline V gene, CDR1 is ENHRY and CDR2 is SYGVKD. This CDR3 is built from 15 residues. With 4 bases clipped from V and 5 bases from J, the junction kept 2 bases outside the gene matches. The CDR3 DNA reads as TGTGCCATCAGTGGGACTAGCGGGGGGGAGGAGACCCAGTACTTC. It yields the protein CAISGTSGGEETQYF.

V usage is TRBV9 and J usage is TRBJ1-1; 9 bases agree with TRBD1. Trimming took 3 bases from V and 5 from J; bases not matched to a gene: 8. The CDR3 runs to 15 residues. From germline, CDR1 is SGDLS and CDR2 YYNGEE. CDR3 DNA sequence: TGTGCCAGCAGCGGAATAGACAGGGGGGGGACTGAAGCTTTCTTT. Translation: CASSGIDRGGTEAFF.

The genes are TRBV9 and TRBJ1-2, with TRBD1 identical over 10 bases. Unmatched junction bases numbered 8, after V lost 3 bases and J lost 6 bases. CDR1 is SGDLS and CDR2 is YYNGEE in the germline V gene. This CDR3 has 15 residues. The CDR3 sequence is CASSDRQGAMNGYTF. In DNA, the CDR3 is TGTGCCAGCAGCGATCGACAGGGGGCAATGAATGGCTACACCTTC.

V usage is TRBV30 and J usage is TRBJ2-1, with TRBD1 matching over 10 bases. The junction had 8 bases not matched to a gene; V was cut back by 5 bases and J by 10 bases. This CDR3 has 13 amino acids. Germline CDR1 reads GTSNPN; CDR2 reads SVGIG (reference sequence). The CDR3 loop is CAWAAGTGAEQFF. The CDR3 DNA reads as TGTGCCTGGGCCGCAGGGACAGGGGCAGAGCAGTTCTTC.

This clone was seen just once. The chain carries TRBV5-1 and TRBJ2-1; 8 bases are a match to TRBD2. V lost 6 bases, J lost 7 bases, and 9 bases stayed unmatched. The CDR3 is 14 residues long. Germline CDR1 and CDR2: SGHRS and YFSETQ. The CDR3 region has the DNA TGCGCCAGCAACCGGCTAGCGGGTGTAAATGAGCAGTTCTTC. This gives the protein CASNRLAGVNEQFF.

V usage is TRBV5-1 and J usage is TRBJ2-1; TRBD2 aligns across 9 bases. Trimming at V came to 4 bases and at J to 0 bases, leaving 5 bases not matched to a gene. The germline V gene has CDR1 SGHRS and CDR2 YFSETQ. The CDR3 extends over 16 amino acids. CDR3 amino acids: CASSVLAGASYNEQFF. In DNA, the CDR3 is TGCGCCAGCAGCGTACTAGCGGGTGCCTCCTACAATGAGCAGTTCTTC.